These T cell receptor beta chains were read from a single sample in a study of control samples from healthy donors and cancer patients. Repertoires were generated with immunoSEQ multiplex PCR, while TCRdb's copy carries only in-frame clones and drops some. The data show roughly 52,000 clones, 95% seen once. Sequences were obtained from blood. These receptor sequences come from a man between 25 and 39 years old in good health. CDR3s include the opening cysteine and the closing phenylalanine or tryptophan. The D gene is left open where the match is weak.

d_call	v_call	j_call	cdr3_aa	cdr3_nt
NA	TRBV5-1	TRBJ1-1	CASSLGPPPGTEAFF	TGCGCCAGCAGCTTGGGACCCCCCCCCGGAACTGAAGCTTTCTTT
NA	TRBV2	TRBJ2-7	CASSERYEQYF	TGTGCCAGCAGTGAAAGGTACGAGCAGTACTTC
NA	TRBV7-2	TRBJ2-1	CASSGWGLYNEQFF	TGTGCCAGCAGCGGATGGGGGCTTTACAATGAGCAGTTCTTC
TRBD1	TRBV27	TRBJ2-1	CASSLWDRGLLKPYNEQFF	TGTGCCAGCAGTTTATGGGACAGGGGACTCCTAAAACCCTACAATGAGCAGTTCTTC
NA	TRBV11-2	TRBJ2-7	CASRLNLGEQYF	TGTGCCAGCAGACTAAACCTGGGCGAGCAGTACTTC
TRBD2	TRBV27	TRBJ2-7	CASSLDGLAGREQYF	TGTGCCAGCAGTTTGGATGGACTAGCGGGACGCGAGCAGTACTTC
NA	TRBV10-3	TRBJ2-3	CAIAGTTDTQYF	TGTGCCATCGCGGGGACCACAGATACGCAGTATTTT
NA	TRBV18	TRBJ2-7	CASSPGLSSYEQYF	TGTGCCAGCTCACCAGGCTTGAGCTCCTACGAGCAGTACTTC
NA	TRBV5-4	TRBJ1-2	CASRTPGAGYGYTF	TGTGCCAGCAGAACACCCGGGGCCGGCTATGGCTACACCTTC
NA	TRBV28	TRBJ2-6	CASSRAPRAGANVLTF	TGTGCCAGCAGTAGGGCCCCGAGGGCCGGGGCCAACGTCCTGACTTTC
NA	TRBV19	TRBJ2-3	CASSMSDTQYF	TGTGCCAGTAGTATGTCAGATACGCAGTATTTT
NA	TRBV15	TRBJ2-6	CATSRGGSGANVLTF	TGTGCCACCAGCAGAGGGGGCTCTGGGGCCAACGTCCTGACTTTC
NA	TRBV5-1	TRBJ1-6	CASSLESHSPLHF	TGCGCCAGCAGCTTGGAATCGCATTCACCCCTCCACTTT
NA	TRBV28	TRBJ1-2	CASSLHGKMTGYGYTF	TGTGCCAGCAGTTTACACGGGAAGATGACAGGCTATGGCTACACCTTC
NA	TRBV6-5	TRBJ1-5	CASSRPNQPQHF	TGTGCCAGCAGTCGACCCAATCAGCCCCAGCATTTT
NA	TRBV7-2	TRBJ1-2	CASSLSNYGYTF	TGTGCCAGCAGCTTATCAAACTATGGCTACACCTTC
NA	TRBV29-1	TRBJ2-5	CSVSPWANRETQYF	TGCAGCGTGAGCCCTTGGGCAAACCGGGAGACCCAGTACTTC
TRBD1	TRBV3-1/TRBV3-2	TRBJ2-7	CASSPGTGDLEQYF	TGTGCCAGCAGCCCAGGGACAGGGGATCTCGAGCAGTACTTC
TRBD1	TRBV6-2/TRBV6-3	TRBJ2-5	CAGSHRGPETQYF	TGTGCCGGCAGTCACAGGGGTCCCGAGACCCAGTACTTC
NA	TRBV6-4	TRBJ2-2	CASSRTQNTGELFF	TGTGCCAGCAGTCGGACGCAAAACACCGGGGAGCTGTTTTTT